The present T cell receptor beta chain was sequenced within a study of cytomegalovirus exposure and HLA in healthy donors. On this clone itself: Its antigen is undetermined.

Germline CDR1 and CDR2: MNHNY and SVGAGI (reference sequence). This CDR3 has 12 residues. The V and J ends lost 7 bases and 7 bases respectively, with 14 bases between them. Study-level findings and limits: TCR beta V segments were, for the most part, productive about 87% or about 30% of the time in an earlier analysis. V- and J-gene trimming in TCR beta was tied to a missense DCLRE1C variant by an analysis performed later. Overall, approximately 150 TCR beta chains were annotated as cytomegalovirus-associated.

A multiplex PCR was run with 60 Vbeta primers and 13 Jbeta primers. Profiled with immunoSEQ multiplex PCR; TCRdb holds only in-frame clones, not every one. The sample contains about 86,000 clones, around 70% of which appear only once. V usage is TRBV6-6 and J usage is TRBJ2-7; the D gene is possibly TRBD1 (6 bases). The receptor comes from a man between 60 and 75 years old in good health and CMV-seronegative. Material: PBMCs. The CDR3 DNA follows: TGTGCCAGCACCAAGACCAGGGGAGAGCAGTACTTC. Protein sequence: CASTKTRGEQYF.